This TCR beta chain was identified in a study of blood T cells in healthy people across ages. The use of a sample-barcoded 5' primer and a J-beta primer mix characterized a second PCR of 7 to 11 cycles. The authors tagged each cDNA molecule using a template-switch adaptor with 12 random nucleotides. TCRdb reprocessed the 5' RACE reads via MiXCR and lists one record per CDR3 protein. Among about 640,000 distinct CDR3 sequences listed, approximately 59% were seen once. This CDR3 contains 19 residues. The junction had 16 bases not matched to a gene; V was cut back by 6 bases and J by 2 bases. CDR1 and CDR2 (germline): MDHEN, SYDVKM.

The TCR sequence derives from a man aged 55-75 years in good health. V gene TRBV28 combines with J gene TRBJ2-6; 7 bases are a match to TRBD1. The sequenced sample consisted of blood. CDR3 nucleotides: TGTGCCAGCAGGGGCCAAAAATCCAACAGGGGTGCTGGGGCCAACGTCCTGACTTTC. Amino acid sequence: CASRGQKSNRGAGANVLTF.